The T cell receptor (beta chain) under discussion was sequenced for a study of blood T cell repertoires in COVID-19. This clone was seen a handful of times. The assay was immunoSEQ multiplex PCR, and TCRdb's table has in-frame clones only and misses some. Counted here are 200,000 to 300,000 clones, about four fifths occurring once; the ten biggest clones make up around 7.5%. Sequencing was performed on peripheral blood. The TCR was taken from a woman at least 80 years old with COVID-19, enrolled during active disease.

This chain's CDR3 is CASSQRQGRNQPQHF. The CDR3 DNA reads as TGTGCCAGCAGCCAAAGACAGGGTAGGAATCAGCCCCAGCATTTT. The chain has TRBV3-1 (or the pseudogene TRBV3-2) and TRBJ1-5, with 7 bases identical to TRBD1. The CDR3 is made up of 15 amino acids. Trimming removed 2 bases from V and 4 bases from J; junction bases left unmatched: 5. The germline V gene encodes CDR1 LGHDT and CDR2 YNNKEL (reference sequence).